The 8 T cell receptor beta chains below all came from one sample that was sequenced in a study of CD8+ T cells in alopecia areata. Extraction of RNA preceded its reverse transcription into cDNA, which served as the sequencing template. Libraries were prepared by immunoSEQ multiplex PCR; TCRdb keeps only in-frame clonotypes and omits some of them. The sample includes over 150,000 clones, roughly 60% of them seen just once. Sequencing was performed on CD4+ T cells sorted from blood, taken at week 0. The receptors originated from a human donor with alopecia areata.

This chain uses TRBV5-1 with TRBJ1-1; D remains unclear. Trimming cost V 7 bases and J 6 bases, with 16 bases left between them. This CDR3 contains 13 residues. CDR1 SGHRS and CDR2 YFSETQ come from the germline V gene. CDR3 nucleotide sequence: TGCGCCAGCCGACGAACCGATCAGGCTGAAGCTTTCTTT. Translating gives CASRRTDQAEAFF.

This clone has just a few counts. The chain carries TRBV30 and TRBJ2-5; 11 bases are shared with TRBD2. The CDR3 spans 15 residues. Looked up from germline, CDR1 is GTSNPN and CDR2 is SVGIG (reference sequence). V lost 2 bases, J lost 5 bases, and 7 bases stayed unmatched. CDR3 protein: CAWSFSGGAGETQYF. For the CDR3, the DNA is TGTGCCTGGAGTTTTAGCGGGGGGGCCGGTGAGACCCAGTACTTC. The full variable domain, completed using reference TRBV30 and TRBJ2-5, is SQTIHQWPATLVQPVGSPLSLECTVEGTSNPNLYWYRQAAGRGLQLLFYSVGIGQISSEVPQNLSASRPQDRQFILSSKKLLLSDSGFYLCAWSFSGGAGETQYFGPGTRLLVL.

This chain links TRBV30 with TRBJ1-6; 7 bases agree with TRBD1. Germline values: CDR1 GTSNPN, CDR2 SVGIG (reference sequence). V gave up 3 bases and J gave up 5 bases; unmatched junction bases: 4. The CDR3 covers 14 residues. In nucleotides, the CDR3 is TGTGCCTGGAGGGGGACAGTTGATAATTCACCCCTCCACTTT. Protein product: CAWRGTVDNSPLHF.

The table lists this clone with a count of one. The CDR3 region has the DNA TGCAGCGTTGTTTCTGACAGAAGCACAGATACGCAGTATTTT. Protein: CSVVSDRSTDTQYF. V usage is TRBV29-1 and J usage is TRBJ2-3; D perhaps matches TRBD1 (5 bases). V was pared by 4 bases and J by 0 bases, with 11 bases between. Germline CDR1 and CDR2: SQVTM and ANQGSEA. This CDR3 has 14 amino acids.

The chain couples TRBV5-1 to TRBJ1-2; no clear D gene. V was cut by 0 bases and J by 8 bases, with 14 bases left in between. In germline, CDR1 is SGHRS, CDR2 YFSETQ. This CDR3 is built from 14 residues. The CDR3 protein is CASSLEAGWVGYTF. In nucleotides, the CDR3 is TGCGCCAGCAGCTTGGAGGCCGGCTGGGTAGGCTACACCTTC.

The V and J genes are TRBV2 and TRBJ2-2; D is perhaps TRBD1 (6 bases). The CDR3 has 14 amino acids. V lost 5 bases, J lost 4 bases, and 11 bases lay in between. The V gene's germline CDR1 is SNHLY and CDR2 FYNNEI. This chain's CDR3 is CASSPQGFTGELFF. Written as DNA, the CDR3 is TGTGCCAGCAGTCCTCAGGGGTTCACCGGGGAGCTGTTTTTT.

The genes are TRBV29-1 and TRBJ2-7; TRBD1 matches 11 bases. The CDR3 length is 14 residues. The V gene end was trimmed by 5 bases and the J gene end by 4 bases; junction bases not matched to a gene: 7. Germline CDR1 and CDR2: SQVTM and ANQGSEA. CDR3 bases: TGCAGCGTTCTGGTCGGACAGGGGGCTTACGAGCAGTACTTC. Translated, it gives CSVLVGQGAYEQYF.

The chain employs TRBV29-1 and TRBJ2-5; 8 nucleotides agree with TRBD1. The DNA end is a closer match to TRBJ2-7, so the J assignment may be wrong. The CDR3 length is 14 residues. Germline V CDR1 and CDR2: SQVTM, ANQGSEA. The CDR3 coding sequence is TGCAGCGTTGCCCGGACAGGGATCTCCTACGAGCAGTACTTC. Translation: CSVARTGISYEQYF.